This T cell receptor (beta chain) stems from a study of shared clonotypes between healthy human individuals. Naive CD8 cells comprised CD45RO-negative, CCR7-positively selected cells, excluding terminally differentiated effector memory CD45RA+ cells. Each of the donors was a healthy adult who was HIV-negative and had not had a recent acute infection or vaccination. To note about this clone: Its antigen is not known.

CDR1 is ENHRY, CDR2 SYGVKD, per germline. Trimming removed 2 bases from V and 7 bases from J; junction bases left unmatched: 8. This CDR3 comprises 16 residues. Whole-study results and caveats: Estimated richness values were generally larger in naive subsets than in memory subsets.

Per sorted-subset replicate PCR, input was around 200 ng DNA, representing roughly 28,000 T cell genomes. Original handling: Sequence data from immunoSEQ were junction-only and lacked quality scores; consequently, filtering differed. Sequenced by immunoSEQ multiplex PCR; TCRdb stores in-frame clones only, minus some. Clone size and the V and J calls come from that table; the DNA yielded D and trimming. This table has roughly 2,000,000 clones, around 93% appearing once. Sequences were obtained from naive CD8+ T cells from PBMCs. The chain is built from TRBV10-3 and TRBJ2-1; the match to TRBD2 covers 10 bases. This sequence was found in a man between 18 and 29 years old in good health. Some clones in this sample may be carry-over from other donors' samples. In DNA form, the CDR3 reads TGTGCCATCAGTGAGGGAGCGGGAGGGCCTGGAAATGAGCAGTTCTTC. Residues: CAISEGAGGPGNEQFF.